This passage covers 32 T cell receptor beta chains from one sample sequenced in a study of blood T cells in healthy people across ages (dated by TCRdb to between 2014 and 2017). Library generation was performed with 5' RACE. Reads for this sample came from an Illumina HiSeq 2500. The second PCR ran for roughly 7 to 12 cycles and used a J-beta primer mix along with a sample-barcoded 5' primer. The public reads were quality trimmed at Q25 with fastp and then assembled into clones with MiXCR by TCRdb, keeping productive beta chains. Rows merge per CDR3 protein into single entries with the most common DNA and genes. In all, the sample holds about 640,000 distinct CDR3 sequences, and under 65% of those were seen once. The ten largest clones add up to 35% to 40% of the sample. The sample was blood. The receptors derive from a man between 60 and 75 years old in good health.

In regard to this clonotype: A much larger clone is a single base away; this may be a read error. The V and J genes are TRBV4-2 and TRBJ2-3, with D tentatively TRBD1 (5 bases). The CDR3 sequence is 15 residues long. CDR1 and CDR2 from the germline V gene are LGHNA and YNFKEQ. The V end lost 4 bases, the J end lost 6 bases, and 17 bases lay between the germline ends. The CDR3 protein is CASSRASTNRDTQYF. CDR3 in DNA: TGTGCCAGCAGCCGAGCAAGTACTAACAGGGATACGCAGTATTTT.

The chain combines TRBV4-1 with TRBJ1-1; 11 nucleotides line up with TRBD1. V was clipped by 2 bases and J by 5 bases; unmatched bases: 7. The CDR3 totals 16 residues. Germline CDR1 reads MGHRA; CDR2 reads YSYEKL. The CDR3 nucleotides are TGCGCCAGCAGCCAACCCCAGGACAGGGGGCGGACTGAAGCTTTCTTT. It encodes CASSQPQDRGRTEAFF.

This clonotype was found once. The chain links TRBV6-6 to TRBJ2-7; 7 positions agree with TRBD2. V gave up 5 bases and J gave up 2 bases; unmatched junction bases: 6. The germline CDR1 and CDR2 sequences are MNHNY and SVGAGI (reference sequence). This CDR3 has 14 amino acids. CDR3 region: CASSPQREPYEQYF. In DNA form, the CDR3 reads TGTGCCAGCAGTCCCCAGCGGGAACCCTACGAGCAGTACTTC.

This sequence joins TRBV7-8 and TRBJ1-6; D call uncertain. This CDR3 contains 15 residues. V lost 10 bases and J 0 bases, leaving 13 bases between the germline ends. Germline V CDR1 and CDR2: SGHVS, FQNEAQ. The CDR3 DNA reads TGTGCCACCACGCCCGGGAGCTCCTATAATTCACCCCTCCACTTT. Translated: CATTPGSSYNSPLHF.

This chain links TRBV12-3 or TRBV12-4 with TRBJ2-3; D is ambiguous. The CDR3 contains 14 residues. The V end lost 5 bases, the J end lost 4 bases, and 13 bases lay between the germline ends. DNA of the CDR3: TGTGCCAGCAGTCAAGGACCCACCCCAGATACGCAGTATTTT. Residues: CASSQGPTPDTQYF.

This clonotype was seen a handful of times. The chain has TRBV20-1 and TRBJ2-7; no definite D call. V was pared by 3 bases and J by 3 bases, with 9 bases between. The CDR3 has 12 amino acids. The V gene's germline CDR1 is DFQATT and CDR2 SNEGSKA (reference sequence). CDR3 bases: TGCAGTGCTAGGGGTGGCAACTACGAGCAGTACTTC. Translated: CSARGGNYEQYF.

This clonotype occurred a few times. V gene TRBV24-1 combines with J gene TRBJ2-5, with TRBD1 identical over 8 bases. CDR3 length equals 12 residues. Trimming at V came to 12 bases and at J to 5 bases, leaving 7 bases not matched to a gene. Germline CDR1 and CDR2: KGHDR and SFDVKD. The CDR3 sequence is CASQGAGETQYF. CDR3 nucleotides: TGTGCCTCGCAGGGGGCAGGGGAGACCCAGTACTTC.

This clonotype was seen more than once but under ten times. This chain connects TRBV21-1 to TRBJ2-4. TRBV21-1 is a recognized pseudogene. The CDR3 length is 16 residues. The CDR3 loop reads CASSKGVQIAKNIQYF. DNA of the CDR3: TGTGCCAGCAGCAAAGGAGTTCAGATAGCCAAAAACATTCAGTACTTC.

This clonotype showed up just a few times. This chain joins TRBV20-1 and TRBJ1-1; D is unresolved. The CDR3 length is 12 residues. The germline gives CDR1 DFQATT, CDR2 SNEGSKA (reference sequence). Trimming took 6 bases from V and 2 from J, leaving 10 bases between them. The CDR3: CSAADLNTEAFF. The CDR3 DNA reads as TGCAGTGCAGCAGACTTAAACACTGAAGCTTTCTTT.

The rearrangement links TRBV20-1 to TRBJ1-1; D is unclear. The CDR3 is 12 amino acids. Germline values: CDR1 DFQATT, CDR2 SNEGSKA (reference sequence). Deletions cut 2 bases from V and 1 base from J, with 5 bases between. The CDR3 loop reads CSARQKNTEAFF. In nucleotides, the CDR3 is TGCAGTGCTAGACAGAAGAACACTGAAGCTTTCTTT.

CDR3 sequence: CASSPRGLPSYNEQFF. In DNA form, the CDR3 reads TGTGCCAGCAGTCCAAGGGGCCTCCCCTCCTACAATGAGCAGTTCTTC. The chain recombines TRBV6-5 with TRBJ2-1, with D tentatively TRBD1 (5 bases). Trimming cost V 5 bases and J 0 bases, with 14 bases left between them. The CDR3 has 16 residues. CDR1 MNHEY and CDR2 SVGAGI come from the germline V gene.

The chain combines TRBV5-1 with TRBJ2-7; D not resolved. The CDR3 sequence is 12 residues long. Germline V gives CDR1 SGHRS, CDR2 YFSETQ. V lost 4 bases to trimming and J lost 0 bases, with 5 bases between them. The CDR3 region is CASSANSYEQYF. The CDR3 nucleotides read TGCGCCAGCAGCGCTAACTCCTACGAGCAGTACTTC.

V is TRBV6-5 and J is TRBJ2-5; D is unresolved. Germline V CDR1 and CDR2: MNHEY, SVGAGI. The CDR3 spans 16 residues. V was cut by 5 bases and J by 11 bases, with 27 bases left in between. The CDR3 coding sequence is TGTGCCAGCAGTCAACACTCCCGGCTAAGACACAATGAGCAGTACTTC. It specifies CASSQHSRLRHNEQYF.

The genes are TRBV7-9 and TRBJ1-2; 7 positions agree with TRBD1. V gave up 5 bases and J gave up 6 bases; unmatched junction bases: 9. Germline assignment: CDR1 SEHNR and CDR2 FQNEAQ (reference sequence). The length of the CDR3 is 14 residues. CDR3 DNA: TGTGCCAGCAGCCAGACAGGGTGGCGGGATGGCTACACCTTC. Residues: CASSQTGWRDGYTF.

This clonotype was counted a few times. The V and J genes are TRBV15 and TRBJ2-1, with 11 bases matching TRBD1. CDR1 and CDR2 from the germline V gene are LNHNV and YYDKDF (reference sequence). J gave up 6 bases and V 5 bases, and 3 bases lay outside the gene matches. The CDR3 contains 14 residues. CDR3 sequence reads: CATSEGQGGNEQFF. The CDR3 DNA reads as TGTGCCACCAGCGAGGGACAGGGGGGCAATGAGCAGTTCTTC.

This clonotype was counted a single time. The chain employs TRBV21-1 and TRBJ2-7; the table calls TRBD1, which could not be checked here. The J call may be incorrect, as the DNA end agrees better with TRBJ2-4. TRBV21-1 is given as a pseudogene. The length of the CDR3 is 15 residues. The CDR3 sequence: CASSKAGTRGNIQYF. The CDR3 nucleotides are TGTGCCAGCAGCAAAGCCGGGACACGAGGAAACATTCAGTACTTC.

The V and J genes are TRBV10-3 and TRBJ1-5, with a tentative D call TRBD1 (6 bases). Trimming removed 5 bases from V and 3 bases from J, with 17 bases in between. The V gene's germline CDR1 is ENHRY and CDR2 SYGVKD. This CDR3 is built from 16 residues. The CDR3 DNA follows: TGTGCCATCAGTAAACAACTGGGGGACACCAATCAGCCCCAGCATTTT. Its protein product is CAISKQLGDTNQPQHF.

The chain's CDR3 is CASSEGIGGGIQETQYF. The CDR3, as DNA: TGTGCCAGCAGTGAAGGAATCGGCGGGGGGATCCAAGAGACCCAGTACTTC. The rearrangement joins TRBV25-1 to TRBJ2-5; 8 nucleotides align to TRBD2. The CDR3 is 17 amino acids. J was trimmed by 1 base and V by 2 bases; bases with no gene match: 9. Germline V CDR1 and CDR2: MGHDK, SYGVNS.

The sample holds a few counts of this clonotype. The chain is built from TRBV4-1 and TRBJ1-1; D ambiguous. CDR1 MGHRA and CDR2 YSYEKL come from the germline V gene. Deletions cut 0 bases from V and 4 bases from J, with 15 bases between. There are 16 residues in the CDR3. DNA of the CDR3: TGCGCCAGCAGCCAAGATTGGGCAGCCGGAGGCACTGAAGCTTTCTTT. Translated: CASSQDWAAGGTEAFF.

The chain uses TRBV14 and TRBJ2-7, with 7 bases aligning to TRBD2. The closer fit of TRBJ2-5 to the DNA end suggests the J call may be wrong. This CDR3 is 13 amino acids long. CDR1 and CDR2 (germline): SGHDN, FVKESK. The chain's CDR3 is CASSQWGGETQYF. The CDR3 nucleotides read TGTGCCAGCAGCCAATGGGGGGGAGAGACCCAGTACTTC.

The V and J genes are TRBV20-1 and TRBJ2-1, with D possibly matching TRBD1 (5 bases). CDR1 is DFQATT, CDR2 SNEGSKA, per germline (reference sequence). CDR3 length: 14 amino acids. V lost 0 bases and J lost 1, with 7 bases in between. CDR3 coding DNA: TGCAGTGCTAGAGAGGCAGGGTCCTACAATGAGCAGTTCTTC. Its translation is CSAREAGSYNEQFF.

J is TRBJ2-1 and V is TRBV7-8; D might be TRBD2 (6 bases). In germline, CDR1 is SGHVS, CDR2 FQNEAQ. V lost 0 bases to trimming and J lost 15 bases, with 21 bases between them. The CDR3 extends over 15 amino acids. The CDR3 sequence: CASSLARRGPLGWFF. The CDR3 bases are TGTGCCAGCAGCTTAGCGAGGAGGGGTCCCCTTGGTTGGTTCTTC. Combining the CDR3 with reference TRBV7-8 and TRBJ2-1 gives the whole variable domain GAGVSQSPRYKVAKRGQDVALRCDPISGHVSLFWYQQALGQGPEFLTYFQNEAQLDKSGLPSDRFFAERPEGSVSTLKIQRTQQEDSAVYLCASSLARRGPLGWFFGPGTRLTVL.

This clonotype was observed at least ten times. The chain uses TRBV10-3 and TRBJ2-3, with 10 bases identical to TRBD1. This CDR3 is built from 15 residues. Germline V gene sequence: CDR1 ENHRY, CDR2 SYGVKD. V lost 2 bases to trimming and J lost 1 base; unmatched junction nucleotides: 0. CDR3 DNA: TGTGCCATCAGTGAGGGGACAGGGGGCACAGATACGCAGTATTTT. It is translated as CAISEGTGGTDTQYF.

The CDR3 sequence is CASSEIGGPYEQYF. CDR3 nucleotide sequence: TGTGCCAGCAGTGAAATTGGGGGTCCCTACGAGCAGTACTTC. The chain carries TRBV6-1 and TRBJ2-7; the D call may be TRBD1 or TRBD2 (5 bases each). Germline values: CDR1 MNHNS, CDR2 SASEGT. The CDR3 is 14 amino acids. V shed 2 bases and J shed 2 bases, with 10 bases lying between them.

The J gene is TRBJ2-7, the V gene TRBV5-1; D tentatively reads TRBD1 or TRBD2 (5 bases each). This CDR3 spans 15 amino acids. Germline values: CDR1 SGHRS, CDR2 YFSETQ. V lost 4 bases, J lost 2 bases, and 16 bases lay in between. The CDR3 sequence is CASSPTGTVAYEQYF. The CDR3 nucleotides read TGCGCCAGCAGCCCGACCGGGACGGTGGCCTACGAGCAGTACTTC.

The chain has TRBV20-1 and TRBJ2-3; 11 positions agree with TRBD2. The trim removed 8 bases at V and 2 bases at J, leaving 12 bases unmatched. Germline V gives CDR1 DFQATT, CDR2 SNEGSKA (reference sequence). The CDR3 has 16 amino acids. CDR3 residues: CSMLVPSGGTTDTQYF. Written as DNA, the CDR3 is TGCAGTATGCTAGTCCCTAGCGGGGGGACCACAGATACGCAGTATTTT.

This chain joins TRBV9 and TRBJ2-1, with TRBD2 as a possible D gene (6 bases). This CDR3 region has 16 residues. The V and J ends lost 0 bases and 12 bases respectively, with 22 bases between them. The V gene's germline CDR1 is SGDLS and CDR2 YYNGEE. This CDR3 is CASSVVPGQDGRGQFF. As DNA, the CDR3 is TGTGCCAGCAGCGTAGTCCCAGGGCAGGACGGGCGGGGGCAGTTCTTC.

The chain recombines TRBV20-1 with TRBJ2-4; tentative D call: TRBD2 (5 bases). The CDR3 contains 13 residues. Per the germline V gene, CDR1 is DFQATT and CDR2 is SNEGSKA (reference sequence). V was clipped by 1 base and J by 13 bases, with 17 bases between them. The CDR3 reads CSARGQLAEEQYF. In nucleotides, the CDR3 is TGCAGTGCTAGAGGCCAGCTAGCAGAAGAGCAGTACTTC.

This clonotype has a handful of counts. J is TRBJ2-2 and V is TRBV19; 8 nucleotides line up with TRBD1. The germline gives CDR1 LNHDA, CDR2 SQIVND (reference sequence). The CDR3 runs 14 residues. J gave up 3 bases and V 5 bases, and 2 bases lay outside the gene matches. The DNA of the CDR3 is TGTGCCAGTAGTGGACAGGGATACACCGGGGAGCTGTTTTTT. This encodes CASSGQGYTGELFF.

This clonotype was seen many times. V gene TRBV6-5 combines with J gene TRBJ1-6; tentative D call: TRBD1 (5 bases). The germline gives CDR1 MNHEY, CDR2 SVGAGI. The CDR3 has 15 residues. V gave up 8 bases and J gave up 9 bases, with 20 bases separating them. The CDR3 DNA follows: TGTGCCAGCGGCAGGGCGGCAGGGCATGGTTCACCCCTCCACTTT. This codes for CASGRAAGHGSPLHF.

The chain carries TRBV7-2 and TRBJ2-3, with D perhaps matching TRBD2 (6 bases). The CDR3 runs 13 residues. The V and J ends lost 6 bases and 2 bases respectively, with 9 bases between them. Looked up from germline, CDR1 is SGHTA and CDR2 is FQGNSA. DNA for the CDR3: TGTGCCAGCAGACGGGACTTCACAGATACGCAGTATTTT. It codes for CASRRDFTDTQYF. The variable domain in full, with the rest retrieved from reference TRBV7-2 and TRBJ2-3, is GAGVSQSPSNKVTEKGKDVELRCDPISGHTALYWYRQSLGQGLEFLIYFQGNSAPDKSGLPSDRFSAERTGGSVSTLTIQRTQQEDSAVYLCASRRDFTDTQYFGPGTRLTVL.

This clonotype was seen just once. The rearrangement uses TRBV7-2 and TRBJ2-3; D gene unclear. Trimming cost V 6 bases and J 2 bases, with 15 bases left between them. CDR1 and CDR2 (germline): SGHTA, FQGNSA. This CDR3 is 15 amino acids long. The CDR3 bases are TGTGCCAGCAGTCCCATCCGACCCTACACAGATACGCAGTATTTT. Translation gives CASSPIRPYTDTQYF.